This entry lists 16 T cell receptor beta chains sequenced from one sample in a study of blood T cell repertoires in COVID-19. Sequencing used immunoSEQ multiplex PCR; TCRdb keeps in-frame clones, though not all of them. In the table there are 300,000 or so clones, more than 70% of which are singletons. Sample: peripheral blood. Receptors were obtained from a woman in her fifties or sixties who had recovered from COVID-19.

The chain employs TRBV29-1 and TRBJ2-5; 15 bases match TRBD2. V lost 3 bases and J lost 4; bases outside the gene matches: 3. Germline V CDR1 and CDR2: SQVTM, ANQGSEA. CDR3 length: 15 amino acids. The CDR3 region has the DNA TGCAGCGTTGATGGGACTAGCGGGGGGCGAGAGACCCAGTACTTC. The encoded protein is CSVDGTSGGRETQYF.

This chain joins TRBV29-1 and TRBJ2-7, with TRBD2 identical over 10 bases. The germline V gene has CDR1 SQVTM and CDR2 ANQGSEA. J was trimmed by 4 bases and V by 7 bases; bases with no gene match: 7. The CDR3 totals 13 residues. The CDR3 DNA is TGCAGCGCCGGACTAGCGGAAAGATACGAGCAGTACTTC. As protein: CSAGLAERYEQYF.

V usage is TRBV2 and J usage is TRBJ2-3, with 8 bases aligning to TRBD2. CDR1 and CDR2 (germline): SNHLY, FYNNEI. With V trimmed by 8 bases and J by 8 bases, 15 bases remained unmatched. The CDR3 totals 15 residues. The CDR3 sequence: CASSLREVFLGTQYF. CDR3 DNA sequence: TGTGCCAGCTCTTTGCGGGAGGTGTTTCTCGGTACGCAGTATTTT.

The J gene is TRBJ2-7, the V gene TRBV7-9; the D gene is possibly TRBD1 (6 bases). The CDR3 is 15 residues long. Between the trimmed V and J ends, which lost 3 bases and 3 bases, there was a span of 15 bases. Germline V gene data show CDR1 as SEHNR and CDR2 as FQNEAQ (reference sequence). CDR3 DNA sequence: TGTGCCAGCAGCTTGCGGCAGGGGACCAACTACGAGCAGTACTTC. This encodes CASSLRQGTNYEQYF.

The chain joins TRBV28 to TRBJ1-4; D might be TRBD1 (6 bases). V shed 6 bases and J shed 2 bases, with 16 bases lying between them. The germline gives CDR1 MDHEN, CDR2 SYDVKM. There are 16 residues in the CDR3. The CDR3 loop is CASRTTQGWTNEKLFF. CDR3 sequence (DNA): TGTGCCAGCAGAACAACACAGGGTTGGACTAATGAAAAACTGTTTTTT. The full variable domain, its missing parts supplied by reference TRBV28 and TRBJ1-4, is DVKVTQSSRYLVKRTGEKVFLECVQDMDHENMFWYRQDPGLGLRLIYFSYDVKMKEKGDIPEGYSVSREKKERFSLILESASTNQTSMYLCASRTTQGWTNEKLFFGSGTQLSVL.

The chain uses TRBV5-1 and TRBJ2-2; TRBD1 aligns across 8 bases. Trimming took 0 bases from V and 3 from J; bases not matched to a gene: 10. The germline V gene has CDR1 SGHRS and CDR2 YFSETQ. This CDR3 contains 18 residues. The CDR3 here is CASSLAGQGGSDTGELFF. The CDR3 nucleotides are TGCGCCAGCAGCTTGGCCGGACAGGGAGGATCGGACACCGGGGAGCTGTTTTTT.

V is TRBV10-2 and J is TRBJ2-3, with TRBD2 matching over 11 bases. This CDR3 is 15 amino acids long. The trim removed 4 bases at V and 4 bases at J, leaving 4 bases unmatched. Germline V lookup: CDR1 WSHSY, CDR2 SAAADI. In nucleotides, the CDR3 is TGCGCCAGCAGTGTAGCGGGAGGGCCTCCAGATACGCAGTATTTT. Its translation: CASSVAGGPPDTQYF.

This clone was counted between two and nine times. This chain connects TRBV7-3 to TRBJ1-5, with no clear D. CDR1 is SGHTA and CDR2 is FQGTGA in the germline V gene. Trimming left V 5 bases short and J 2 bases short, with 16 bases between. The CDR3 has 16 amino acids. For the CDR3, the DNA is TGTGCCAGCAGCAAACAGTCCACGCTGGGCAATCAGCCCCAGCATTTT. Translated: CASSKQSTLGNQPQHF.

The rearrangement uses TRBV4-1 and TRBJ1-4, with 11 bases lining up with TRBD1. J was trimmed by 7 bases and V by 1 base; bases with no gene match: 8. Germline V gives CDR1 MGHRA, CDR2 YSYEKL. The CDR3 totals 17 residues. The CDR3 nucleotides are TGCGCCAGCAGCCAAGTCCATTCAGGGACAGGGGGTGAAAAACTGTTTTTT. It yields the protein CASSQVHSGTGGEKLFF.

The chain couples TRBV5-4 to TRBJ2-3, with 8 bases identical to TRBD2. The trim removed 3 bases at V and 6 bases at J, leaving 9 bases unmatched. The CDR3 is made up of 15 amino acids. Germline lookup yields CDR1 SGHNT and CDR2 YYREEE (reference sequence). The DNA for the CDR3 is TGTGCCAGCAGCTCGGGACTAGGCAGATGGGATACGCAGTATTTT. It codes for CASSSGLGRWDTQYF.

Here the CDR3 reads CASSPGHETEAFF. DNA of the CDR3: TGTGCCAGCAGCCCCGGACACGAGACTGAAGCTTTCTTT. The chain combines TRBV5-4 with TRBJ1-1, with D tentatively TRBD1 (5 bases). Between the trimmed V and J ends, which lost 4 bases and 5 bases, there was a span of 12 bases. The germline gives CDR1 SGHNT, CDR2 YYREEE (reference sequence). The CDR3 sequence is 13 residues long.

The J gene is TRBJ1-2, the V gene TRBV7-8, with 8 nucleotides matching TRBD1. Germline assignment: CDR1 SGHVS and CDR2 FQNEAQ. Germline trimming cut 5 bases from V and 6 bases from J; bases unmatched to any gene: 5. CDR3 size: 13 residues. CDR3 region: CASSRGQVDGYTF. In DNA form, the CDR3 reads TGTGCCAGCAGCCGGGGACAGGTCGATGGCTACACCTTC.

The rearrangement joins TRBV20-1 to TRBJ1-1; D not resolved. The CDR3 runs to 11 residues. The V end lost 5 bases, the J end lost 1 base, and 5 bases lay between the germline ends. Germline V lookup: CDR1 DFQATT, CDR2 SNEGSKA (reference sequence). CDR3 region: CSAPGNTEAFF. In DNA, the CDR3 is TGCAGTGCTCCGGGGAACACTGAAGCTTTCTTT.

The V and J genes are TRBV29-1 and TRBJ2-7; 7 bases fit TRBD1. CDR1 and CDR2 (germline): SQVTM, ANQGSEA. The ends lost 6 bases at V and 0 bases at J; junction bases unmatched: 8. The CDR3 extends over 14 amino acids. The CDR3 protein is CSVQQTGSSYEQYF. CDR3 in DNA: TGCAGCGTCCAACAGACAGGGAGCTCCTACGAGCAGTACTTC.

The chain couples TRBV5-5 to TRBJ2-1, with 8 bases matching TRBD2. The CDR3 extends over 15 amino acids. The germline CDR1 and CDR2 sequences are SGHKS and YYEKEE (reference sequence). With V trimmed by 1 base and J by 4 bases, 4 bases remained unmatched. The CDR3 coding sequence is TGTGCCAGCAGCTTGTTTACTAGCGGATACAATGAGCAGTTCTTC. Translation gives CASSLFTSGYNEQFF.

The J gene is TRBJ2-2, the V gene TRBV11-2; 9 bases are shared with TRBD1. Trimming at V came to 5 bases and at J to 3 bases, leaving 10 bases not matched to a gene. Germline values: CDR1 SGHAT, CDR2 FQNNGV. CDR3 size: 17 residues. This CDR3 reads CASSPGLTGGDTGELFF. The DNA for the CDR3 is TGTGCCAGCAGCCCAGGACTGACAGGGGGTGACACCGGGGAGCTGTTTTTT.